The 32 T cell receptor beta chains presented below share a single source sample, sequenced in a study of blood T cell repertoires in COVID-19. Sequenced by immunoSEQ multiplex PCR; TCRdb stores in-frame clones only, minus some. The data show 150,000 to 200,000 clones, with approximately 80% seen just once and 17% held by the top ten. Sequenced material: PBMCs or T cells enriched from blood (not recorded which). The receptor source for this set is a woman between 50 and 59 years old who had recovered from COVID-19.

The table lists this clone with a count of one. This sequence joins TRBV4-2 and TRBJ2-1; D is unresolved. Germline CDR1 and CDR2: LGHNA and YNFKEQ. Trimming removed 1 base at V and 12 bases at J, with 10 bases between. CDR3 length: 12 residues. The CDR3 DNA is TGTGCCAGCAGCCAAGCCAAGAACGGGCAGTTCTTC. Encoded protein: CASSQAKNGQFF.

The J gene is TRBJ1-1, the V gene TRBV2; TRBD1 matches at 7 bases. CDR1 is SNHLY and CDR2 is FYNNEI in the germline V gene. V lost 5 bases and J lost 3; bases outside the gene matches: 9. CDR3 length: 15 amino acids. CDR3 sequence reads: CASSPRRQGHTEAFF. DNA of the CDR3: TGTGCCAGCAGTCCTAGGAGACAGGGACACACTGAAGCTTTCTTT.

This clone has ten or more counts. The rearrangement uses TRBV13 and TRBJ1-1, with TRBD1 matching over 8 bases. The CDR3 totals 18 residues. Germline loops: CDR1 PRHDT, CDR2 FYEKMQ (reference sequence). V shed 2 bases, J shed 5 bases, and the junction held 16 bases outside the gene matches. The CDR3 DNA reads TGTGCCAGCAGCTTACGGCCAGGGGGCGCATTTCTAGGAACTGAAGCTTTCTTT. Translating it yields CASSLRPGGAFLGTEAFF.

The genes are TRBV7-9 and TRBJ2-2, with 7 bases that match TRBD2. Germline V gives CDR1 SEHNR, CDR2 FQNEAQ (reference sequence). Unmatched junction bases numbered 11, after V lost 11 bases and J lost 2 bases. The CDR3 covers 15 residues. As DNA, the CDR3 is TGTGCCGTCGAGGCTAGCGGATATAACACCGGGGAGCTGTTTTTT. Translating gives CAVEASGYNTGELFF.

V gene TRBV7-2 combines with J gene TRBJ2-7; 7 bases agree with TRBD1. The V segment lost 5 bases and the J segment 1 base; nucleotides outside the gene matches: 5. The germline CDR1 and CDR2 sequences are SGHTA and FQGNSA. The CDR3 is 14 residues long. The CDR3, as DNA: TGTGCCAGCAGCATTCAGGGGGATTCCTACGAGCAGTACTTC. This gives the protein CASSIQGDSYEQYF.

The chain has TRBV18 and TRBJ1-1; TRBD1 is a possible D gene (6 bases). Trimming removed 6 bases from V and 1 base from J, with 12 bases in between. There are 14 residues in the CDR3. CDR1 and CDR2 from the germline V gene are KGHSH and LQKENI. In DNA, the CDR3 is TGTGCCAGCTCTCCCAGACAGGAGAACACTGAAGCTTTCTTT. Amino acid sequence: CASSPRQENTEAFF.

The CDR3 region is CASSTNRYEQYF. The CDR3 DNA is TGTGCCAGCAGTACCAACCGGTACGAGCAGTACTTC. The chain couples TRBV28 to TRBJ2-7; D gene uncertain. The CDR3 covers 12 residues. Germline V lookup: CDR1 MDHEN, CDR2 SYDVKM. With 5 bases removed from V and 4 bases from J, the gap between germline ends came to 9 bases.

V gene TRBV7-9 combines with J gene TRBJ1-4; no firm D call. CDR1 is SEHNR, CDR2 FQNEAQ, per germline (reference sequence). Deletions cut 2 bases from V and 5 bases from J, with 12 bases between. This CDR3 is 15 amino acids long. CDR3 in amino acids: CASSLLEAPNEKLFF. CDR3 nucleotide sequence: TGTGCCAGCAGCTTACTGGAGGCCCCGAATGAAAAACTGTTTTTT.

The chain recombines TRBV11-3 with TRBJ2-7; TRBD2 matches at 8 bases. CDR1 SGHNT and CDR2 YENEEA come from the germline V gene. The CDR3 is made up of 13 amino acids. Trimming at V came to 4 bases and at J to 6 bases, leaving 5 bases not matched to a gene. The DNA of the CDR3 is TGTGCCAGCAGCTCGGGACTAGTTGGCGAGCAGTACTTC. Translating it yields CASSSGLVGEQYF.

V gene TRBV5-1 combines with J gene TRBJ2-7, with a possible D match to TRBD2 (6 bases). The germline V gene encodes CDR1 SGHRS and CDR2 YFSETQ. CDR3 size: 14 residues. V was shortened by 4 bases and J by 5 bases, with 16 bases between the two germline ends. The CDR3: CASSRVSSEDEQYF. CDR3 nucleotides: TGCGCCAGCAGCCGCGTGTCTAGCGAGGACGAGCAGTACTTC.

This chain joins TRBV18 and TRBJ2-6; TRBD2 might be the D (5 bases). This CDR3 has 16 residues. The V end was cut by 0 bases, the J end by 0 bases, with 6 bases between. Germline V gene lookup returns CDR1 KGHSH and CDR2 LQKENI. The CDR3 sequence: CASSPPGSSGANVLTF. In DNA form, the CDR3 reads TGTGCCAGCTCACCACCGGGGAGCTCTGGGGCCAACGTCCTGACTTTC.

This clone turned up a few times. DNA for the CDR3: TGTGCCTGGAGCTTGTCCCGGGAGCTGTTTTTT. This codes for CAWSLSRELFF. The chain links TRBV30 to TRBJ2-2, with D unclear. Germline values: CDR1 GTSNPN, CDR2 SVGIG (reference sequence). This CDR3 is 11 amino acids long. The V and J ends lost 3 bases and 9 bases respectively, with 8 bases between them.

The CDR3 region is CASRTGQANEKLFF. CDR3 coding DNA: TGTGCCAGCAGGACGGGACAGGCTAATGAAAAACTGTTTTTT. The chain recombines TRBV6-5 with TRBJ1-4; 8 bases are shared with TRBD1. Germline CDR1 MNHEY, CDR2 SVGAGI. The CDR3 covers 14 residues. V lost 6 bases and J lost 3; bases outside the gene matches: 3.

V and J are TRBV28 and TRBJ2-1; 9 nucleotides match TRBD2. Germline-derived CDR1 and CDR2 are MDHEN and SYDVKM. The V gene end was trimmed by 1 base and the J gene end by 0 bases; junction bases not matched to a gene: 7. This CDR3 region has 18 residues. The CDR3 loop reads CASSLSTSGAVSYNEQFF. For the CDR3, the DNA is TGTGCCAGCAGTTTATCGACTAGCGGAGCCGTCTCCTACAATGAGCAGTTCTTC.

The count of this clone is one. This chain uses TRBV19 with TRBJ2-7; TRBD2 matches at 10 bases. V gave up 7 bases and J gave up 5 bases; unmatched junction bases: 14. This CDR3 is 16 amino acids long. Looked up from germline, CDR1 is LNHDA and CDR2 is SQIVND (reference sequence). The CDR3 DNA is TGTGCCAGTACCCCAGCAGTGAGCGGGAGGGCCAACGAGCAGTACTTC. It encodes CASTPAVSGRANEQYF.

This clone was seen a few times. The chain carries TRBV4-3 and TRBJ2-2, with D hard to call. Trimming took 0 bases from V and 5 from J, leaving 7 bases between them. The germline V gene encodes CDR1 LGHNA and CDR2 YSLEER. The CDR3 sequence is 14 residues long. CDR3 nucleotide sequence: TGCGCCAGCAGCCAAGAAGTGAGAACCGGGGAGCTGTTTTTT. Translating it yields CASSQEVRTGELFF.

This rearrangement joins TRBV19 to TRBJ1-5, with D possibly matching TRBD1 (6 bases). Germline CDR1 LNHDA, CDR2 SQIVND (reference sequence). V lost 6 bases to trimming and J lost 6 bases, with 9 bases between them. The CDR3 has 12 residues. This chain's CDR3 is CASRGGGQPQHF. CDR3 sequence (DNA): TGTGCCAGTAGGGGAGGGGGTCAGCCCCAGCATTTT.

CDR3 loop: CASTPWGDVNQPQHF. CDR3 DNA sequence: TGTGCCAGTACTCCCTGGGGGGACGTTAATCAGCCCCAGCATTTT. The V and J genes are TRBV19 and TRBJ1-5; TRBD1 is a possible D gene (5 bases). Between the trimmed V and J ends, which lost 7 bases and 4 bases, there was a span of 17 bases. CDR1 is LNHDA and CDR2 is SQIVND in the germline V gene (reference sequence). The CDR3 runs to 15 residues.

The chain couples TRBV28 to TRBJ2-1, with 8 bases fitting TRBD2. This CDR3 is built from 14 residues. Trimming at V came to 5 bases and at J to 5 bases, leaving 5 bases not matched to a gene. Germline assignment: CDR1 MDHEN and CDR2 SYDVKM. CDR3 residues: CASSRGTSDNEQFF. CDR3 bases: TGTGCCAGCAGTCGCGGGACTAGTGACAATGAGCAGTTCTTC.

This clone was seen once. The chain links TRBV2 to TRBJ1-1, with a possible D match to TRBD1 (6 bases). CDR3 length: 12 amino acids. Trimming shortened V by 7 bases and J by 4 bases, and 10 bases separated the two germline ends. Germline V lookup: CDR1 SNHLY, CDR2 FYNNEI. This CDR3 is CASTVQGTEAFF. The CDR3, as DNA: TGTGCCAGCACCGTACAGGGCACTGAAGCTTTCTTT.

The CDR3 reads CASSTTFNYGYTF. CDR3 nucleotide sequence: TGTGCCAGCAGTACAACCTTTAACTATGGCTACACCTTC. The genes are TRBV6-5 and TRBJ1-2; D remains ambiguous. The CDR3 totals 13 residues. Germline V gives CDR1 MNHEY, CDR2 SVGAGI. Trimming took off 5 bases at V and 1 base at J, with 8 bases between the two ends.

CDR3 DNA sequence: TGTGCCAGCTCACCGGTGGCCCAGCGGACCACTGAAGCTTTCTTT. As protein: CASSPVAQRTTEAFF. J is TRBJ1-1 and V is TRBV18; no reliable D call. This CDR3 contains 15 residues. Germline loops: CDR1 KGHSH, CDR2 LQKENI. Trimming cost V 3 bases and J 4 bases, with 15 bases left between them.

V usage is TRBV4-1 and J usage is TRBJ2-5, with D maybe TRBD1 (5 bases). The V gene lost 0 bases and the J gene lost 11 bases, with 7 bases spanning the gap. The CDR3 is made up of 11 amino acids. The germline CDR1 and CDR2 sequences are MGHRA and YSYEKL. The DNA for the CDR3 is TGCGCCAGCAGCCAAGACAGGACACAGTACTTC. The encoded protein is CASSQDRTQYF.

This rearrangement joins TRBV7-6 to TRBJ2-7, with TRBD1 matching over 10 bases. The V segment lost 4 bases and the J segment 8 bases; nucleotides outside the gene matches: 11. Germline assignment: CDR1 SGHVS and CDR2 FNYEAQ. The CDR3 has 15 residues. CDR3 coding DNA: TGTGCCAGCAGCTCCTCGACAGGGGGCGAGTTTAAGCAGTACTTC. It translates to CASSSSTGGEFKQYF.

The chain recombines TRBV28 with TRBJ2-7; possible D gene TRBD2, 5 bases. This CDR3 has 15 amino acids. Between the trimmed V and J ends, which lost 3 bases and 7 bases, there was a span of 19 bases. The germline gives CDR1 MDHEN, CDR2 SYDVKM. CDR3 in amino acids: CASSFSRAGVEEQYF. The CDR3 DNA is TGTGCCAGCAGTTTCAGTCGAGCCGGGGTTGAGGAGCAGTACTTC.

This clone was counted a single time. The V and J genes are TRBV19 and TRBJ2-7, with 9 nucleotides matching TRBD1. The CDR3 is 13 residues long. Trimming removed 5 bases from V and 7 bases from J; junction bases left unmatched: 6. Looked up from germline, CDR1 is LNHDA and CDR2 is SQIVND (reference sequence). The CDR3: CASSPSTGGEQYF. The CDR3 DNA sequence: TGTGCCAGTAGTCCTTCGACAGGGGGTGAGCAGTACTTC.

The chain is built from TRBV11-3 and TRBJ2-2; no firm D call. Germline V gene sequence: CDR1 SGHNT, CDR2 YENEEA. V lost 2 bases, J lost 7 bases, and 5 bases lay in between. The CDR3 runs 12 residues. The CDR3 DNA reads as TGTGCCAGCAGCTTATCGGGCGGGGAGCTGTTTTTT. It specifies CASSLSGGELFF.

The V call is TRBV7-2, the J call TRBJ2-2; weak D call: TRBD1 (5 bases). Trimming took off 1 base at V and 3 bases at J, with 12 bases between the two ends. Germline CDR1 reads SGHTA; CDR2 reads FQGNSA. The CDR3 is 16 amino acids. CDR3 nucleotides: TGTGCCAGCAGCTTAGAGTCAGGCAGGGACACCGGGGAGCTGTTTTTT. Protein: CASSLESGRDTGELFF.

The V call is TRBV19, the J call TRBJ2-1; D is ambiguous. This CDR3 has 17 residues. V lost 7 bases to trimming and J lost 0 bases, with 19 bases between them. Germline values: CDR1 LNHDA, CDR2 SQIVND (reference sequence). CDR3 nucleotides: TGTGCCAGTACCCCTCCATTGCTAGGAAGCTCCTACAATGAGCAGTTCTTC. Its translation: CASTPPLLGSSYNEQFF.

The rearrangement joins TRBV2 to TRBJ2-3; the D gene is possibly TRBD2 (5 bases). Trimming pared 11 bases from V and 7 bases from J, leaving 16 bases between. This CDR3 comprises 12 residues. From germline, CDR1 is SNHLY and CDR2 FYNNEI. This CDR3 reads CAFGSGPNTQYF. The CDR3 nucleotides are TGTGCCTTTGGGAGCGGTCCAAATACGCAGTATTTT. The full variable domain, in which reference TRBV2 and TRBJ2-3 provide the parts outside the CDR3, is EPEVTQTPSHQVTQMGQEVILRCVPISNHLYFYWYRQILGQKVEFLVSFYNNEISEKSEIFDDQFSVERPDGSNFTLKIRSTKLEDSAMYFCAFGSGPNTQYFGPGTRLTVL.

The chain recombines TRBV28 with TRBJ2-1; D gene ambiguous. CDR1 is MDHEN, CDR2 SYDVKM, per germline. This CDR3 region has 12 residues. Trimming shortened V by 8 bases and J by 6 bases, and 11 bases separated the two germline ends. The CDR3 bases are TGTGCCAGCTCTATGTCTTTCAATGAGCAGTTCTTC. Protein product: CASSMSFNEQFF.

The chain couples TRBV27 to TRBJ1-2; 8 positions match TRBD1. The CDR3 consists of 17 residues. V dropped 3 bases and J dropped 2; count of bases not matched to a gene: 11. In germline, CDR1 is MNHEY, CDR2 SMNVEV (reference sequence). CDR3 residues: CASSLVTRTGTNYGYTF. In DNA form, the CDR3 reads TGTGCCAGCAGTTTGGTGACCCGGACAGGGACAAACTATGGCTACACCTTC.